This is a list of T cell receptor beta chains from one sample in a study of long-term antiretroviral therapy in people with HIV. TCRdb's copy holds only in-frame clones and misses some; the assay was immunoSEQ multiplex PCR. The table records some 28,000 clones, about 95% of them present only once. This specimen was unsorted PBMCs, taken 5.3 years after starting antiretroviral therapy. Receptors were obtained from a man in his forties or fifties with HIV. Each CDR3 is given with its conserved first and last residue. The D gene is left open where the match is weak. The listing skips clone size in some rows; elsewhere it reads once, few, many or a size class.

clone size,D gene,V gene,J gene,CDR3 DNA,CDR3 protein
-,-,TRBV19,TRBJ2-7,TGTGCCAGTAGTCCTTCAGCCAGCTCCTACGAGCAGTACTTC,CASSPSASSYEQYF
-,-,TRBV29-1,TRBJ1-3,TGCAGCGCCTCGGACCCGGGGGTATATTTT,CSASDPGVYF
-,TRBD2,TRBV11-2,TRBJ2-1,TGTGCCAGCAGCTTACTAGCGGGGGGTCAGTTCTTC,CASSLLAGGQFF
-,-,TRBV5-4,TRBJ2-3,TGTGCCAGCAGCCGTCAATCCAGCACAGATACGCAGTATTTT,CASSRQSSTDTQYF
-,-,TRBV30,TRBJ1-1,TGTGCCTGGAGTGAGGGGGGGGAAGCTTTCTTT,CAWSEGGEAFF
-,-,TRBV11-3,TRBJ2-2,TGTGCCAGCAGCCCCCGGGGGCGCGATACCGGGGAGCTGTTTTTT,CASSPRGRDTGELFF
-,TRBD1,TRBV6-1,TRBJ2-7,TGTGCCAGCAGTGAAGGAGGGGGCCTCGAGCAGTACTTC,CASSEGGGLEQYF
-,TRBD1,TRBV6-5,TRBJ2-7,TGTGCCAGCAGCTACCGGGCCAGGGGGTACGAGCAGTACTTC,CASSYRARGYEQYF
-,TRBD1,TRBV19,TRBJ1-3,TGTGCCAGTAGTATTGGGGACAGGGGGTTCTCTGGAAACACCATATATTTT,CASSIGDRGFSGNTIYF
-,-,TRBV2,TRBJ2-3,TGTGCCAGCAGTGAACGCGGCACGGATACGCAGTATTTT,CASSERGTDTQYF
-,-,TRBV30,TRBJ1-2,TGTGCCTGGAGGGGAACATGGGGCTACACCTTC,CAWRGTWGYTF
-,TRBD1,TRBV10-1,TRBJ2-3,TGCGCCAGCAGTGCGGCAGGGGGCCCGGATCCCGGCACAGATACGCAGTATTTT,CASSAAGGPDPGTDTQYF
-,-,TRBV4-1,TRBJ1-1,TGCGCCAGCAGCCAAGATAGGGGGGGCAGGTTCATGAACACTGAAGCTTTCTTT,CASSQDRGGRFMNTEAFF
-,-,TRBV7-6,TRBJ2-7,TGTGCCAGCAGCTTATCCAGGGAAAGAATCTACGAGCAGTACTTC,CASSLSRERIYEQYF
-,-,TRBV18,TRBJ1-1,TGTGCCAGCTCACCAGGGACGAACACTGAAGCTTTCTTT,CASSPGTNTEAFF
-,-,TRBV4-3,TRBJ2-1,TGCGCCAGCAGCCAAGATCGGGGGCCGTCTGAGCAGTTCTTC,CASSQDRGPSEQFF
medium-sized,-,TRBV4-2,TRBJ1-1,TGTGCCAGCAGCCCCAAAGCCAGGGGCGGCACTGAAGCTTTCTTT,CASSPKARGGTEAFF
-,TRBD1,TRBV7-8,TRBJ2-7,TGTGCCAGCAGCGTGACCGGGACAGGGACCGAGCAGTACTTC,CASSVTGTGTEQYF
-,-,TRBV7-7,TRBJ1-2,TGTGCCAGCACCCCGGAACCTCTTAACTATGGCTACACCTTC,CASTPEPLNYGYTF
-,-,TRBV19,TRBJ1-3,TGTGCCAGTATCAACTACAGGGTTTCTGGAAACACCATATATTTT,CASINYRVSGNTIYF
-,-,TRBV6-1,TRBJ2-7,TGTGCCAGCAATACGGGGGCGAGATACGAGCAGTACTTC,CASNTGARYEQYF
-,TRBD1,TRBV19,TRBJ1-5,TGTGCCAGTACCCCGGACAGGATAGATCAGCCCCAGCATTTT,CASTPDRIDQPQHF
-,TRBD1,TRBV10-3,TRBJ1-1,TGTGCCATCAGTGAGGGACAGGGGATGAACACTGAAGCTTTCTTT,CAISEGQGMNTEAFF